The clone carrying this T cell receptor beta chain occurred a few times. Its antigen is still unknown. Other autoimmune diseases, uncontrolled infections, pregnancy or lactation led to the exclusion of patients. The PBMCs used were ones drawn from approximately 10 ml of fresh peripheral blood. The data stem from a study of Graves' ophthalmopathy and Graves' hyperthyroidism. Transcripts of RNA were the source for amplifying TCR beta CDR3 regions. HTBI primers were used in a first-round RT-PCR, which preceded a second-round multiplex PCR. TCRdb re-analysed the multiplex PCR reads in MiXCR, keeping a single row per CDR3 protein. The sample records 450,000 or so distinct CDR3 sequences, approximately 15% being singletons. Study-wide findings and caveats: Detection in blood was also observed for most expanded thyroid clonotypes above 0.001 frequency.

Source material: blood. This TCR was sampled from a woman aged 30 to 39 with Graves' ophthalmopathy.

The CDR3 DNA sequence: TGTGCCAGCTCACCTGCCGGCGGAGGTTCCTTCGAAGCTTTCTTT. Residues: CASSPAGGGSFEAFF. The V call is TRBV18, the J call TRBJ1-1; D is unclear. The CDR3 sequence is 15 residues long. V lost 3 bases and J 8 bases, leaving 19 bases between the germline ends. Germline V lookup: CDR1 KGHSH, CDR2 LQKENI.